This T cell receptor (beta chain) was profiled in a study of blood T cell repertoires in COVID-19. Across the whole study: Sample material is recorded as cDNA or gDNA derived from T cells, B-cell-depleted T cells, or PBMCs.

As processed by the authors: Cell counts per sample came from amplifying reference gene primers. Generated by immunoSEQ multiplex PCR, the TCRdb table keeps only in-frame clones and is missing some. V and J calls plus clone size are reproduced from that table; the DNA served to infer D and trimming. This table holds a few hundred thousand clones, around 89% found once. The CDR3 totals 14 residues. The V end was cut by 3 bases, the J end by 5 bases, with 13 bases between. Germline CDR1 and CDR2: MNHGY and SAAAGT. The cohort comprised adults aged about 18 to 89 years residing in 20 to 30 US areas. The sample was PBMCs or T cells enriched from blood (not recorded which). The receptor was derived from a woman younger than 45 who had recovered from COVID-19. The chain uses TRBV6-8 and TRBJ2-5; tentative D call: TRBD1 (6 bases). In DNA, the CDR3 is TGTGCCAGCAGTTATGGGGGCATTGGGGAGACCCAGTACTTC. Protein product: CASSYGGIGETQYF.